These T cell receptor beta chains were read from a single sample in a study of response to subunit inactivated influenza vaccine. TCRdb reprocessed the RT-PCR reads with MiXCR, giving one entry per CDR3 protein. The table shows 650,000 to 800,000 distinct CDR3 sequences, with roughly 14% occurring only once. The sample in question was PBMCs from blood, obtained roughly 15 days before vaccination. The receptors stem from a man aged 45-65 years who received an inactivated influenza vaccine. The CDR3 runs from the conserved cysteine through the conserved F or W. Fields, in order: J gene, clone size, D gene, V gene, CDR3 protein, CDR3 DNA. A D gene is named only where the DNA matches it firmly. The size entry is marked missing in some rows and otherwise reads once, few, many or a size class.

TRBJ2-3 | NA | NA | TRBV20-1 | CSASRPGRSTDTQYF | TGCAGTGCCAGTCGTCCGGGACGGAGCACAGATACGCAGTATTTT
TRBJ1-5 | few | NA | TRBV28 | CASSPALGGGQPQHF | TGTGCCAGCAGTCCCGCGTTAGGGGGAGGTCAGCCCCAGCATTTT
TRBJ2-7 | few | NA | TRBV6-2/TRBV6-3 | CASTRQGHYYEQYF | TGTGCCAGCACCCGCCAGGGACACTACTACGAGCAGTACTTC
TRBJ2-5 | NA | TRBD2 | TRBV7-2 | CASSFSLRAGGQGETQYF | TGTGCCAGCAGCTTCAGCCTACGGGCGGGAGGGCAAGGGGAGACCCAGTACTTC
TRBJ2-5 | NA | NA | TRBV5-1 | CASSLDGTGLETQYF | TGCGCCAGCAGCTTGGACGGGACGGGTCTCGAGACCCAGTACTTC
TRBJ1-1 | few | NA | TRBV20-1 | CSARRGGGTEAFF | TGCAGTGCTCGAAGGGGAGGGGGCACTGAAGCTTTCTTT
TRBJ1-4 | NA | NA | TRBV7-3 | CASSKDGPATNEKLFF | TGTGCCAGCAGCAAGGACGGACCTGCAACTAATGAAAAACTGTTTTTT
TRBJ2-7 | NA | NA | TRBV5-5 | CASSKDGGLGYEQYF | TGTGCCAGCAGCAAGGATGGGGGGCTTGGGTACGAGCAGTACTTC
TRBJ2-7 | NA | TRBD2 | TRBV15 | CATSRGTSGYEQYF | TGTGCCACCAGCAGGGGGACTAGCGGCTACGAGCAGTACTTC
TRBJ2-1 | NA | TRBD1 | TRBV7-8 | CASSLYRTGAYNEQFF | TGTGCCAGCAGCTTATATCGGACAGGGGCCTACAATGAGCAGTTCTTC
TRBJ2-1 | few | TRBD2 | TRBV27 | CASTPGVAGYNEQFF | TGTGCCAGCACCCCGGGGGTAGCGGGTTACAATGAGCAGTTCTTC
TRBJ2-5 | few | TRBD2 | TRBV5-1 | CASSSITSGRAGETQYF | TGCGCCAGCAGCTCAATCACTAGCGGGAGGGCCGGGGAGACCCAGTACTTC
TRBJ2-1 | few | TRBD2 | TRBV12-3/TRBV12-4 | CASSSQGLAGLHEQFF | TGTGCCAGCAGTTCACAGGGACTAGCGGGATTACATGAGCAGTTCTTC
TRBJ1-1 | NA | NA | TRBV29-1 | CSGQRGVAEAFF | TGCAGCGGCCAACGAGGTGTGGCTGAAGCTTTCTTT
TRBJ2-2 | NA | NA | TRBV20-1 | CSAIQGYDTGELFF | TGCAGTGCTATTCAGGGCTACGACACCGGGGAGCTGTTTTTT
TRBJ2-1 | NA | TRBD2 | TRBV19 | CASSMAGGYNEQFF | TGTGCCAGTAGTATGGCGGGAGGGTACAATGAGCAGTTCTTC
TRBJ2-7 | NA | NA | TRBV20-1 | CSARDLAGPGYEQYF | TGCAGTGCTAGAGATCTGGCAGGGCCCGGGTACGAGCAGTACTTC
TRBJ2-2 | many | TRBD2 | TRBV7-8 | CASSSHQAGSSTGELFF | TGTGCCAGCAGCTCCCACCAAGCGGGGAGTAGCACCGGGGAGCTGTTTTTT
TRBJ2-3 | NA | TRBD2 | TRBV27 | CASSPGGLVRRTQYF | TGTGCCAGCAGTCCTGGGGGACTAGTGAGGAGGACGCAGTATTTT
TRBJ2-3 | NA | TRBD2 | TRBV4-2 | CASSQDIAGVRNKGTDTQYF | TGTGCCAGCAGCCAAGATATAGCGGGAGTTCGGAATAAGGGCACAGATACGCAGTATTTT
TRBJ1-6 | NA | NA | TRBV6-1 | CASSRELSSYNSPLHF | TGTGCCAGCAGTAGGGAGTTAAGCTCCTATAATTCACCCCTCCACTTT
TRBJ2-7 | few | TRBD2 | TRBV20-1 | CSARDHSGRVYEQYF | TGCAGTGCTAGGGATCATAGCGGGAGGGTCTACGAGCAGTACTTC
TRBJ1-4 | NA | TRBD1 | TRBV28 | CASHTPSGTGNEKLFF | TGTGCCAGCCATACGCCTTCAGGGACAGGGAATGAAAAACTGTTTTTT
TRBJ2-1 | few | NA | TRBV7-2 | CASSSSRVHNEQFF | TGTGCCAGCAGCTCCTCAAGAGTCCACAATGAGCAGTTCTTC
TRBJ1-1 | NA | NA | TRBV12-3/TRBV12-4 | CASSSAGVTEAFF | TGTGCCAGCAGTTCCGCAGGGGTCACTGAAGCTTTCTTT
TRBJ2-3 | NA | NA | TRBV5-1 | CASRETPGTFSLTDTQYF | TGCGCCAGCAGAGAAACCCCGGGGACATTCTCCCTCACAGATACGCAGTATTTT
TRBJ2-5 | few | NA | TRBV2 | CASTSSWETQYF | TGTGCCAGTACTAGTAGCTGGGAGACCCAGTACTTC
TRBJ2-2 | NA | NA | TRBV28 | CASSLAGGDVGTGELFF | TGTGCCAGCAGTTTAGCAGGAGGGGACGTAGGAACCGGGGAGCTGTTTTTT
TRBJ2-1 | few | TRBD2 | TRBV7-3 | CASSLASGSFDEQFF | TGTGCCAGCAGCTTAGCTAGCGGGAGTTTCGATGAGCAGTTCTTC
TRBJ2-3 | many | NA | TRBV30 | CAWAGPSTDTQYF | TGTGCCTGGGCCGGGCCCAGCACAGATACGCAGTATTTT
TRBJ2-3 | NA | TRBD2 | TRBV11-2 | CASSGRDIAGGRSTDTQYF | TGTGCCAGCAGCGGACGCGATATAGCGGGAGGCCGAAGCACAGATACGCAGTATTTT
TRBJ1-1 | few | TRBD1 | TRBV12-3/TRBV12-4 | CASSFGQAEAFF | TGTGCCAGCAGTTTCGGACAGGCTGAAGCTTTCTTT
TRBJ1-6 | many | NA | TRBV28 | CASSHRYPLHF | TGTGCCAGCAGTCACAGATACCCCCTCCACTTT
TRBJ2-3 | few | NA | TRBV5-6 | CASSSVSAETTDTQYF | TGTGCCAGCAGCTCTGTCAGCGCGGAGACCACAGATACGCAGTATTTT
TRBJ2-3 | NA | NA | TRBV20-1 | CSARSRTQYF | TGCAGTGCTAGAAGTAGGACGCAGTATTTT
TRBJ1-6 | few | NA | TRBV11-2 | CASSLRQVSVSYNSPLHF | TGTGCCAGCAGCTTACGACAGGTTTCTGTTTCCTATAATTCACCCCTCCACTTT
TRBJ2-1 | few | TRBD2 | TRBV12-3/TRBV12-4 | CASSLASSGREWQFF | TGTGCCAGCAGTTTAGCGTCTAGCGGGAGGGAATGGCAGTTCTTC
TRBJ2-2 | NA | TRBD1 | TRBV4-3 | CASSLETGAHTGELFF | TGCGCCAGCAGCCTGGAGACAGGGGCTCACACCGGGGAGCTGTTTTTT
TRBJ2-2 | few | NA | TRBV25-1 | CASSERRTGELFF | TGTGCCAGCAGTGAAAGGAGAACCGGGGAGCTGTTTTTT
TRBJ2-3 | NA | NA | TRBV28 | CASVASPGGGTDTQYF | TGTGCCAGCGTTGCTAGCCCGGGCGGGGGCACAGATACGCAGTATTTT
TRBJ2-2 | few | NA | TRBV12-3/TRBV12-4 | CASSTRWGAQTGELFF | TGTGCCAGCAGTACCCGGTGGGGGGCGCAGACCGGGGAGCTGTTTTTT